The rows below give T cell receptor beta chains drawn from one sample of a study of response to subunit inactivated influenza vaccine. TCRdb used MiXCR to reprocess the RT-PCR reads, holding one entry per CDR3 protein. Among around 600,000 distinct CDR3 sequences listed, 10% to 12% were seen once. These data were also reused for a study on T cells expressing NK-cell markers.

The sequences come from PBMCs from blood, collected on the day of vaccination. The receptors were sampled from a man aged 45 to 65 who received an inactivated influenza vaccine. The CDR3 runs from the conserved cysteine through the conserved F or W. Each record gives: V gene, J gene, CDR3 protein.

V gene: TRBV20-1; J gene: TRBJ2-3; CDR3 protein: CSARRPGSTDTQYF
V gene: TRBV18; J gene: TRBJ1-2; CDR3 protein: CASSPPGRDGYTF
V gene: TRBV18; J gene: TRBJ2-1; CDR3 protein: CASSPPGGDAYNEQFF
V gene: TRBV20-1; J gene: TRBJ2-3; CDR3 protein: CSARPGSSTDTQYF
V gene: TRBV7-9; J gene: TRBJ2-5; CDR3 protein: CASSLAVGIQETQYF
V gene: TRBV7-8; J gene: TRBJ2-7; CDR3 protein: CASSSRLAGGNEQYF
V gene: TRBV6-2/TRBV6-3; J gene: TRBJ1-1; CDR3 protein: CASSRSQTGTGEAFF
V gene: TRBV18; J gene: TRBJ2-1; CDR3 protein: CASSPGQGISNEQFF
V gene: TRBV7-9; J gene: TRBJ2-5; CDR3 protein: CASSLETRRDQETQYF
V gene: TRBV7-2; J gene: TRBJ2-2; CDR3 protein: CASSFGFNTGELFF
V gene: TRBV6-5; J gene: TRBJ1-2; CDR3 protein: CASSYQTETGRGGYTF
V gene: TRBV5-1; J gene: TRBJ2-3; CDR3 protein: CASSLGQLNTDTQYF
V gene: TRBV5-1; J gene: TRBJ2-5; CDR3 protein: CASSLAASPQETQYF
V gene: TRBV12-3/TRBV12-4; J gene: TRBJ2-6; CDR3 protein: CASSLAGANVLTF
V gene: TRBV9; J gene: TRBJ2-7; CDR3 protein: CASSSGGILVDEQYF
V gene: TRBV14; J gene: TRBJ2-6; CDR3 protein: CASSQGFTGANVLTF
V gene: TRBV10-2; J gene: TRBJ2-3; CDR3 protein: CATRIFPLAEPTDTQYF